This TCR beta chain was identified during a study of radiotherapy plus CTLA-4 blockade in lung cancer (dated 2018 in TCRdb). In the study overall: Objective responses were observed in 18% of enrolled patients, and disease control was achieved in approximately 30%.

The library was prepared using the immunoSEQ multiplex PCR assay. Held by TCRdb, this immuneACCESS table contains in-frame sequences only and omits some clones. Under half of the omission traces to an unresolved V gene where checked; the cause of the rest is unknown. Across this sample there are 45,000 to 55,000 clones, with approximately 79% seen only once. Approximately 10% of the sample belongs to the ten largest clones. Worth noting for this clone: Its antigen remains unidentified. One base away there is no much larger clone; base qualities are not given.

The study evaluated CTLA-4 blockade (ipilimumab) given together with focal radiation therapy in patients who had chemo-refractory metastatic non-small-cell lung cancer. CDR1 GTSNPN and CDR2 SVGIG were looked up in the germline V gene (reference sequence). The CDR3 covers 15 residues, taking in both the cysteine and the phenylalanine. CDR3 DNA is the only sequence kept; it has 45 bases, read in frame from the first base. Trimming leaves V shorter by 1 base and J shorter by 5 bases, with the junction holding 7 bases beyond the gene matches. The paper's findings and limits, for the study overall: After treatment with radiotherapy and ipilimumab, TCR clones that originated in tumors expanded in peripheral blood. Increased serum interferon-beta after radiation, together with early dynamic changes in blood T cell clones, were reported to be the strongest predictors of response.

Rearrangement joined TRBV30 to TRBJ1-4; TRBD1 matches 7 bases in the middle. The sample consisted of peripheral blood, taken from a patient treated with radiotherapy plus ipilimumab. The clonotype originates from a human donor with non-small cell lung cancer who had stable disease on radiotherapy plus ipilimumab. The bases read TGTGCCTGGAGTGGCTGGGACAGCCGAAATGAAAAACTGTTTTTT. This yields the protein CAWSGWDSRNEKLFF.